These 28 T cell receptor beta chains were all obtained from the same sample, sequenced in a study of cytomegalovirus exposure and HLA in healthy donors. 60 Vbeta and 13 Jbeta primers were used in PCR. Repertoires were generated with immunoSEQ multiplex PCR, while TCRdb's copy carries only in-frame clones and drops some. Among 100,000 or so clones listed, about 79% were seen once. Sequences were obtained from PBMCs. The receptors derive from a woman aged 18-29 years in good health and CMV-seronegative.

This chain uses TRBV28 with TRBJ1-6; 8 positions agree with TRBD1. The V segment lost 6 bases and the J segment 7 bases; nucleotides outside the gene matches: 8. CDR3 length equals 15 residues. CDR1 and CDR2 (germline): MDHEN, SYDVKM. In DNA form, the CDR3 reads TGTGCCAGCAGCAAGACAGGGGTGGGAAATTCACCCCTCCACTTT. This gives the protein CASSKTGVGNSPLHF.

The chain combines TRBV11-1 with TRBJ2-6; 10 positions agree with TRBD2. V lost 5 bases and J lost 0; bases outside the gene matches: 7. This CDR3 is built from 18 residues. The germline V gene encodes CDR1 SGHAT and CDR2 FQDESV (reference sequence). Written as DNA, the CDR3 is TGTGCCAGCAGCCTCCGGGGACTAGCGACCTCTGGGGCCAACGTCCTGACTTTC. As protein: CASSLRGLATSGANVLTF.

The chain recombines TRBV6-5 with TRBJ2-4; D may be TRBD1 (6 bases). Germline assignment: CDR1 MNHEY and CDR2 SVGAGI. The V end lost 6 bases, the J end lost 2 bases, and 14 bases lay between the germline ends. This CDR3 has 15 amino acids. This CDR3 is CASSRDTGTKNIQYF. DNA for the CDR3: TGTGCCAGCAGCCGAGATACAGGGACCAAAAACATTCAGTACTTC.

The chain carries TRBV2 and TRBJ1-5, with a weak D call TRBD1 (5 bases). V lost 6 bases and J lost 3, with 15 bases in between. CDR1 is SNHLY, CDR2 FYNNEI, per germline. The CDR3 is 15 residues long. Here the CDR3 DNA reads TGTGCCAGCAGAGCGCAGGGCCTACCCAATCAGCCCCAGCATTTT. Its protein is CASRAQGLPNQPQHF.

J is TRBJ2-7 and V is TRBV7-2, with TRBD2 matching over 13 bases. The CDR3 covers 17 residues. The trim removed 5 bases at V and 7 bases at J, leaving 14 bases unmatched. CDR1 is SGHTA and CDR2 is FQGNSA in the germline V gene. In DNA form, the CDR3 reads TGTGCCAGCAGCCCTTTGGGTGAGACTAGCGGGAGGAGGGAGCAGTACTTC. Its translation is CASSPLGETSGRREQYF.

This clone appeared a few times. The V and J genes are TRBV27 and TRBJ2-3; 9 positions match TRBD2. The CDR3 consists of 17 residues. V was clipped by 5 bases and J by 4 bases; unmatched bases: 13. Germline V CDR1 and CDR2: MNHEY, SMNVEV (reference sequence). In DNA, the CDR3 is TGTGCCAGCAGTCGTACTAGCGGGCGGACAGAGGCAGATACGCAGTATTTT. Translating it yields CASSRTSGRTEADTQYF.

The chain uses TRBV2 and TRBJ2-7; 11 bases are shared with TRBD1. Germline CDR1 is SNHLY and CDR2 is FYNNEI. This CDR3 region has 13 residues. V lost 8 bases, J lost 4 bases, and 4 bases stayed unmatched. The CDR3 DNA is TGTGCCAGCTGCTGGGACAGGGGGTACGAGCAGTACTTC. Translation: CASCWDRGYEQYF. The full variable domain, in which reference TRBV2 and TRBJ2-7 provide the parts outside the CDR3, is EPEVTQTPSHQVTQMGQEVILRCVPISNHLYFYWYRQILGQKVEFLVSFYNNEISEKSEIFDDQFSVERPDGSNFTLKIRSTKLEDSAMYFCASCWDRGYEQYFGPGTRLTVT.

J is TRBJ2-5 and V is TRBV4-1; weak D call: TRBD1 (6 bases). With the DNA end fitting TRBJ2-7 better, the J assignment may be wrong. This CDR3 is built from 15 residues. The germline V gene encodes CDR1 MGHRA and CDR2 YSYEKL. The CDR3 spells CASSLHRVSSYEQYF. CDR3 bases: TGCGCCAGCAGCCTTCACAGGGTAAGCTCCTACGAGCAGTACTTC.

The chain carries TRBV6-1 and TRBJ2-3; 8 bases are a match to TRBD2. The CDR3 extends over 14 amino acids. CDR1 and CDR2 from the germline V gene are MNHNS and SASEGT. V was clipped by 4 bases and J by 6 bases; unmatched bases: 6. The DNA for the CDR3 is TGTGCCAGCAGTGTTGAGCGGGAGAGCGATACGCAGTATTTT. This translates into CASSVERESDTQYF.

This chain connects TRBV2 to TRBJ1-4; D is uncertain. The V and J ends lost 7 bases and 3 bases respectively, with 15 bases between them. This CDR3 is built from 15 residues. From germline, CDR1 is SNHLY and CDR2 FYNNEI. The CDR3 protein is CASTKMGVSNEKLFF. CDR3 nucleotides: TGTGCCAGCACTAAGATGGGAGTATCTAATGAAAAACTGTTTTTT.

This rearrangement joins TRBV28 to TRBJ1-5; 7 bases are a match to TRBD1. The CDR3 totals 13 residues. Trimming cost V 10 bases and J 4 bases; bases outside gene matches: 7. Germline V CDR1 and CDR2: MDHEN, SYDVKM. The CDR3 DNA reads TGTGCCACCAAGATACAGGGGAATCAGCCCCAGCATTTT. This encodes CATKIQGNQPQHF.

This clone is a singleton in its sample. This chain links TRBV6-4 with TRBJ1-2; 7 nucleotides line up with TRBD1. This CDR3 is built from 13 residues. Germline-derived CDR1 and CDR2 are MRHNA and SNTAGT. The V and J ends lost 8 bases and 5 bases, in that order; junction bases with no gene match: 8. CDR3 sequence: CASSPDRLYGYTF. The CDR3 DNA is TGTGCCAGCTCCCCGGACAGGTTGTATGGCTACACCTTC.

The CDR3: CASSLSPNTYEQYF. The CDR3, as DNA: TGTGCCAGCAGCTTATCACCCAACACCTACGAGCAGTACTTC. The chain carries TRBV7-2 and TRBJ2-7; D is unresolved. CDR3 length equals 14 residues. Trimming removed 2 bases from V and 2 bases from J, with 10 bases in between. The germline V gene has CDR1 SGHTA and CDR2 FQGNSA.

V is TRBV28 and J is TRBJ2-1, with 10 bases identical to TRBD2. With 10 bases clipped from V and 7 bases from J, the junction kept 10 bases outside the gene matches. CDR3 size: 14 residues. Germline V CDR1 and CDR2: MDHEN, SYDVKM. The DNA for the CDR3 is TGTGCCACCACAAGAGCGGGAGGGGGTAATGAGCAGTTCTTC. Amino acid sequence: CATTRAGGGNEQFF.

The chain employs TRBV2 and TRBJ2-7, with 7 bases lining up with TRBD1. CDR1 is SNHLY, CDR2 FYNNEI, per germline. V lost 6 bases, J lost 4 bases, and 6 bases stayed unmatched. The CDR3 has 13 residues. CDR3 region: CASRPGTVYEQYF. CDR3 DNA sequence: TGTGCCAGCAGGCCAGGGACAGTGTACGAGCAGTACTTC.

CDR3 in DNA: TGTGCCAGCAGCCCTAACAGGAGGGGCGCGATTACTGAAGCTTTCTTT. Translation gives CASSPNRRGAITEAFF. The chain has TRBV27 and TRBJ1-1, with D possibly matching TRBD1 (5 bases). Trimming left V 6 bases short and J 5 bases short, with 22 bases between. There are 16 residues in the CDR3. Germline V gene sequence: CDR1 MNHEY, CDR2 SMNVEV (reference sequence).

CDR3 residues: CASSETGTSTSYEQFF. The CDR3 DNA follows: TGCGCCAGCAGCGAAACCGGGACTAGCACGTCCTATGAGCAGTTCTTC. The chain is built from TRBV4-3 and TRBJ2-1; 9 positions match TRBD2. Germline assignment: CDR1 LGHNA and CDR2 YSLEER. V shed 5 bases, J shed 8 bases, and the junction held 13 bases outside the gene matches. CDR3 length: 16 residues.

J is TRBJ2-3 and V is TRBV19; 8 bases map to TRBD2. V trimming: 4 bases; J trimming: 1 base; junction bases outside the gene matches: 10. Germline assignment: CDR1 LNHDA and CDR2 SQIVND (reference sequence). CDR3 length: 17 residues. CDR3 DNA sequence: TGTGCCAGTAGTAATCCTAGCGGGTTGATCCGCACAGATACGCAGTATTTT. Residues: CASSNPSGLIRTDTQYF. The whole variable domain, remainder taken from reference TRBV19 and TRBJ2-3, is DGGITQSPKYLFRKEGQNVTLSCEQNLNHDAMYWYRQDPGQGLRLIYYSQIVNDFQKGDIAEGYSVSREKKESFPLTVTSAQKNPTAFYLCASSNPSGLIRTDTQYFGPGTRLTVL.

This clone turned up a few times. The chain couples TRBV5-6 to TRBJ2-7, with 9 bases lining up with TRBD1. Germline V gene sequence: CDR1 SGHDT, CDR2 YYEEEE. Trimming took 3 bases from V and 3 from J; bases not matched to a gene: 4. This CDR3 has 14 residues. CDR3 in amino acids: CASSYPDRGYEQYF. CDR3 nucleotide sequence: TGTGCCAGCAGCTATCCGGACAGGGGCTACGAGCAGTACTTC.

A note on this clone: Germline and junction disagree at one end, which may indicate a read error. V is TRBV2 and J is TRBJ2-7; D is perhaps TRBD1 (6 bases). Looked up from germline, CDR1 is SNHLY and CDR2 is FYNNEI. The CDR3 runs 11 residues. The CDR3 loop is CASRVRTVENF. In DNA, the CDR3 is TGTGCCAGCAGGGTTAGGACAGTTGAAAACTTC. Supplemented by reference TRBV2 and TRBJ2-7, the full variable domain reads EPEVTQTPSHQVTQMGQEVILRCVPISNHLYFYWYRQILGQKVEFLVSFYNNEISEKSEIFDDQFSVERPDGSNFTLKIRSTKLEDSAMYFCASRVRTVENFGPGTRLTVT.

The chain combines TRBV7-3 with TRBJ2-7, with D perhaps matching TRBD1 (5 bases). Germline CDR1 and CDR2: SGHTA and FQGTGA. The CDR3 loop spans 15 amino acids. Trimming left V 9 bases short and J 3 bases short, with 21 bases between. This chain's CDR3 is CASSLVRTKSYEQYF. CDR3 DNA sequence: TGTGCCAGTAGCCTTGTAAGGACAAAAAGCTACGAGCAGTACTTC.

This chain links TRBV28 with TRBJ2-7; 7 bases align to TRBD2. The length of the CDR3 is 16 residues. CDR1 is MDHEN and CDR2 is SYDVKM in the germline V gene. The V segment lost 4 bases and the J segment 7 bases; nucleotides outside the gene matches: 16. CDR3 DNA: TGTGCCAGCAGTTCCGTGGGTAGGGCGGGAGCCACGGAGCAGTACTTC. Its translation: CASSSVGRAGATEQYF.

This chain uses TRBV18 with TRBJ2-7, with 10 bases matching TRBD1. The CDR3 extends over 15 amino acids. The V gene's germline CDR1 is KGHSH and CDR2 LQKENI. The V and J ends lost 1 base and 5 bases, in that order; junction bases with no gene match: 5. The CDR3 nucleotides are TGTGCCAGCTCACCACGACAGGGGGCGAATAACGAGCAGTACTTC. Translated, it gives CASSPRQGANNEQYF.

The chain is built from TRBV7-9 and TRBJ2-2; tentatively, D is TRBD1 (6 bases). The germline V gene has CDR1 SEHNR and CDR2 FQNEAQ (reference sequence). V was clipped by 4 bases and J by 5 bases, with 17 bases between them. The CDR3 spans 16 residues. CDR3 bases: TGTGCCAGCAGCTCGGGGCGGACAGAACCTACCGGGGAGCTGTTTTTT. Translation: CASSSGRTEPTGELFF.

This clone occurred a few times. V and J are TRBV6-5 and TRBJ1-1; 8 bases map to TRBD1. V was pared by 8 bases and J by 7 bases, with 9 bases of the junction left unmatched. Looked up from germline, CDR1 is MNHEY and CDR2 is SVGAGI. There are 13 residues in the CDR3. The CDR3 coding sequence is TGTGCCAGCCGACAGGGGCCTCGTGGTGAAGCTTTCTTT. Translated: CASRQGPRGEAFF.

This clone was counted once. This chain connects TRBV30 to TRBJ2-7, with D possibly TRBD1 on 5 matching bases. CDR1 and CDR2 from the germline V gene are GTSNPN and SVGIG (reference sequence). Trimming shortened V by 3 bases and J by 1 base, and 13 bases separated the two germline ends. This CDR3 has 14 amino acids. The chain's CDR3 is CAWRTPGRSYEQYF. CDR3 DNA sequence: TGTGCCTGGAGGACGCCAGGGCGATCCTACGAGCAGTACTTC.

The CDR3 reads CASSRVEVAGTDTQYF. DNA for the CDR3: TGTGCCAGCAGCCGCGTTGAGGTGGCTGGCACAGATACGCAGTATTTT. The V and J genes are TRBV6-6 and TRBJ2-3, with D unresolved. V lost 6 bases and J lost 1, with 17 bases in between. This CDR3 contains 16 residues. The germline CDR1 and CDR2 sequences are MNHNY and SVGAGI (reference sequence).

The chain joins TRBV5-4 to TRBJ2-1, with 9 bases identical to TRBD2. V trimming: 0 bases; J trimming: 8 bases; junction bases outside the gene matches: 6. CDR1 and CDR2 from the germline V gene are SGHNT and YYREEE (reference sequence). The CDR3 covers 15 residues. The CDR3 DNA follows: TGTGCCAGCAGCTTGGCCGCGGGAGGGTCGGATGAGCAGTTCTTC. Amino acids: CASSLAAGGSDEQFF.